These T cell receptor beta chains were read from a single sample in a study of blood T cells in healthy people across ages. TCRdb reanalysed the 5' RACE reads using MiXCR and keeps one entry per CDR3 protein. Of nearly 800,000 distinct CDR3 sequences in the sample, 20% to 25% are singletons; the top ten hold approximately 4%. The sample also formed part of further work on T cells of mothers and their children.

What was sequenced was blood. Receptor source: a boy aged 5-17 years in good health. The conserved cysteine and the conserved F or W are not part of the CDR3 here.

TRBJ2-1	TRBV14	ASSQWSGEQF
TRBJ1-1	TRBV7-6	ASSLTAGAQGTEAF
TRBJ2-2	TRBV20-1	SAREIPGQLTGELF
TRBJ2-5	TRBV5-1	ASSLGTLQETQY
TRBJ2-3	TRBV2	ASSENWLAGGSDTQY
TRBJ2-7	TRBV7-9	ASSLERAHEQY
TRBJ1-6	TRBV6-5	ASSYSLGSSYNSPLH
TRBJ2-3	TRBV28	ASRGTGSTDTQY
TRBJ2-3	TRBV12-3/TRBV12-4	ASSISGRGTGTQY
TRBJ1-6	TRBV7-9	ASSLEGYNSPLH
TRBJ2-1	TRBV5-5	ASSLSQYNEQF
TRBJ1-6	TRBV11-2	ASSLAAVRGSDNSPLH
TRBJ2-7	TRBV12-3/TRBV12-4	ASSLFGGHSYEQY
TRBJ2-5	TRBV11-2	ASGTSDRGDQETQY
TRBJ1-4	TRBV6-6	AAKGGETNEKLF
TRBJ2-1	TRBV6-2/TRBV6-3	ASRKAGGSYNEQF
TRBJ1-2	TRBV5-1	ASSQGTGSNYGYT
TRBJ1-5	TRBV5-1	ASSLGQGQPQH
TRBJ2-4	TRBV11-2	ASSAGHEYIQY
TRBJ2-7	TRBV30	ARNPDRFGEQY